This T cell receptor beta chain derives from a study of T cells after yellow fever vaccination. CDR3 length: 16 amino acids. CDR1 is SEHNR, CDR2 FQNEAQ, per germline (reference sequence). Losses at the gene ends were 2 bases for V and 5 bases for J; bases not matched to a gene: 8. TCRdb reprocessed the 5' RACE reads via MiXCR and lists one record per CDR3 protein. Seen here are 200,000 to 300,000 distinct CDR3 sequences, 10% to 15% observed once, and the top ten hold less than 0.55%. This chain uses TRBV7-9 with TRBJ2-3; 9 bases are a match to TRBD2. The material sequenced was CD4+ T cells sorted from PBMCs, taken 45 days after the yellow fever booster vaccination. The receptor was derived from a man under 40 who received the YFV17D yellow fever vaccine. CDR3 bases: TGTGCCAGCAGCTTAAGACTAGCGGAGCGGGGAGATACGCAGTATTTT. This gives the protein CASSLRLAERGDTQYF.